These 14 T cell receptor beta chains came from one sample sequenced in a study of CD8+CD57+ T cells in acquired aplastic anemia. Patients chosen for sequencing had shown CD8+CD57+ cell expansion by flow cytometry. Researchers used genomic DNA as the template to profile TCR beta VDJ and CDR3. TCRdb reprocessed the reads with MiXCR, giving one entry per CDR3 protein. The sample holds about 160,000 distinct CDR3 sequences; 45% to 55% are singletons and the top ten take around a third. Material for sequencing was sorted CD4+, CD8+, or CD8+CD57+ T cells (not recorded which) from PBMCs. The source of these receptors is a human donor with aplastic anemia.

The rearrangement links TRBV27 to TRBJ1-1, with D tentatively TRBD1 (6 bases). Germline loops: CDR1 MNHEY, CDR2 SMNVEV (reference sequence). This CDR3 comprises 13 residues. V lost 6 bases to trimming and J lost 10 bases, with 18 bases between them. CDR3 nucleotides: TGTGCCAGCAGGGACTACAGGGACGGTCGAGCTTTCTTT. Protein: CASRDYRDGRAFF.

The sample holds many counts of this clonotype. The CDR3 loop reads CASSLYEGTPYEQYF. The CDR3 DNA reads TGCGCCAGCAGCTTGTACGAGGGGACACCCTACGAGCAGTACTTC. J is TRBJ2-7 and V is TRBV5-1, with D perhaps TRBD1 (6 bases). The CDR3 sequence is 15 residues long. CDR1 and CDR2 from the germline V gene are SGHRS and YFSETQ. Trimming cost V 1 base and J 2 bases, with 13 bases left between them.

This clonotype was picked up one time. The chain is built from TRBV7-9 and TRBJ1-2, with D perhaps matching TRBD1 (5 bases). From germline, CDR1 is SEHNR and CDR2 FQNEAQ (reference sequence). V was cut by 1 base and J by 0 bases, with 6 bases left in between. The CDR3 loop spans 14 amino acids. CDR3 in amino acids: CASSLGTTNYGYTF. In DNA form, the CDR3 reads TGTGCCAGCAGCTTAGGGACAACTAACTATGGCTACACCTTC.

This rearrangement joins TRBV19 to TRBJ2-1; 7 nucleotides match TRBD1. Germline V CDR1 and CDR2: LNHDA, SQIVND (reference sequence). The CDR3 covers 15 residues. The trim removed 3 bases at V and 6 bases at J, leaving 8 bases unmatched. CDR3 sequence reads: CASSIQGGEVNEQFF. The DNA of the CDR3 is TGTGCCAGTAGTATCCAAGGGGGCGAAGTCAATGAGCAGTTCTTC. The complete variable domain, with remaining parts taken from reference TRBV19 and TRBJ2-1, reads DGGITQSPKYLFRKEGQNVTLSCEQNLNHDAMYWYRQDPGQGLRLIYYSQIVNDFQKGDIAEGYSVSREKKESFPLTVTSAQKNPTAFYLCASSIQGGEVNEQFFGPGTRLTVL.

Ten or more counts support this clonotype. This chain connects TRBV9 to TRBJ1-4, with 8 nucleotides matching TRBD1. V dropped 0 bases and J dropped 6; count of bases not matched to a gene: 7. This CDR3 has 16 amino acids. Germline loops: CDR1 SGDLS, CDR2 YYNGEE. CDR3 in DNA: TGTGCCAGCAGCGTAGGGGACAGGACGATTTATGAAAAACTGTTTTTT. As protein: CASSVGDRTIYEKLFF.

The sample holds many counts of this clonotype. This chain joins TRBV9 and TRBJ2-3, with D possibly being TRBD2 (6 bases). This CDR3 has 15 residues. Trimming pared 2 bases from V and 0 bases from J, leaving 10 bases between. Per germline, CDR1 SGDLS and CDR2 YYNGEE. CDR3 DNA sequence: TGTGCCAGCAGCGTGGAGGGCGCAAGCACAGATACGCAGTATTTT. Translated, it gives CASSVEGASTDTQYF. The variable domain in full, completed from reference TRBV9 and TRBJ2-3, reads DSGVTQTPKHLITATGQRVTLRCSPRSGDLSVYWYQQSLDQGLQFLIQYYNGEERAKGNILERFSAQQFPDLHSELNLSSLELGDSALYFCASSVEGASTDTQYFGPGTRLTVL.

Note on this clonotype: No conserved phenylalanine or tryptophan is present at the end of the CDR3, so a read error is the likely explanation. The chain links TRBV2 to TRBJ1-2; D not resolved. Trimming pared 3 bases from V and 0 bases from J, leaving 11 bases between. This CDR3 region has 15 residues. Germline CDR1 reads SNHLY; CDR2 reads FYNNEI. CDR3 loop: CASSERGLANYGYTL. DNA for the CDR3: TGTGCCAGCAGTGAGCGGGGATTAGCTAACTATGGCTACACCCTC.

This clonotype has a handful of counts. The CDR3 DNA follows: TGCAGTTTAGAGGGCAAGGCCACTGAAGCTTTCTTT. Translating it yields CSLEGKATEAFF. The rearrangement joins TRBV20-1 to TRBJ1-1; D unclear. Trimming cost V 8 bases and J 4 bases, with 14 bases left between them. Germline V gene sequence: CDR1 DFQATT, CDR2 SNEGSKA (reference sequence). CDR3 length: 12 residues.

Comments on this clonotype: An end of the junction does not agree with germline; a read error may underlie this. V is TRBV2 and J is TRBJ1-1; D is possibly TRBD1 (5 bases). Germline V gene data show CDR1 as SNHLY and CDR2 as FYNNEI. CDR3 length: 14 residues. The CDR3 here is CASSEVGEVHEASF. As DNA, the CDR3 is TGTGCCAGCAGTGAAGTAGGGGAGGTCCACGAAGCTTCCTTT.

This clonotype was detected many times. The chain links TRBV20-1 to TRBJ1-1; 9 bases are shared with TRBD1. CDR3 length equals 14 residues. CDR1 and CDR2 (germline): DFQATT, SNEGSKA (reference sequence). V was clipped by 0 bases and J by 10 bases; unmatched bases: 9. This CDR3 reads CSARDQATGGGAFF. CDR3 in DNA: TGCAGTGCTAGAGATCAGGCTACAGGGGGCGGAGCTTTCTTT.

The chain links TRBV7-9 to TRBJ1-1, with D unclear. The end of the DNA fits TRBJ1-4 better, so the J call may be wrong. The CDR3 sequence is 13 residues long. CDR1 and CDR2 from the germline V gene are SEHNR and FQNEAQ (reference sequence). CDR3 nucleotides: TGTGCCAGCAGCTTAGGGGAGTCAGGCCTACTGTTTTTT. This gives the protein CASSLGESGLLFF.

This clonotype was counted many times. V gene TRBV2 combines with J gene TRBJ1-2, with D maybe TRBD1 (5 bases). V lost 8 bases and J lost 5, with 12 bases in between. The CDR3 contains 12 residues. CDR1 is SNHLY, CDR2 FYNNEI, per germline. In nucleotides, the CDR3 is TGTGCCAGCTCCGGGGGACGGTATGGCTACACCTTC. As protein: CASSGGRYGYTF.

Remarks on this clonotype: The junction does not match germline at one end; this may be a read error. DNA for the CDR3: TGTGCCAGTACTCCCGGGACAGCAAACTACGGGCAGTACTTC. Its protein product is CASTPGTANYGQYF. V is TRBV19 and J is TRBJ2-7; 7 nucleotides align to TRBD1. CDR3 length: 14 amino acids. Germline assignment: CDR1 LNHDA and CDR2 SQIVND (reference sequence). Variable domain in full (rest from reference TRBV19 and TRBJ2-7): DGGITQSPKYLFRKEGQNVTLSCEQNLNHDAMYWYRQDPGQGLRLIYYSQIVNDFQKGDIAEGYSVSREKKESFPLTVTSAQKNPTAFYLCASTPGTANYGQYFGPGTRLTVT.

This clonotype was found many times. The rearrangement uses TRBV30 and TRBJ2-1; D possibly corresponds to TRBD2 (6 bases). Germline values: CDR1 GTSNPN, CDR2 SVGIG (reference sequence). The CDR3 is made up of 12 amino acids. Trimming pared 0 bases from V and 8 bases from J, leaving 8 bases between. The CDR3 DNA follows: TGTGCCTGGAGTGTACGCGGGGATGAGCAGTTCTTC. This codes for CAWSVRGDEQFF.